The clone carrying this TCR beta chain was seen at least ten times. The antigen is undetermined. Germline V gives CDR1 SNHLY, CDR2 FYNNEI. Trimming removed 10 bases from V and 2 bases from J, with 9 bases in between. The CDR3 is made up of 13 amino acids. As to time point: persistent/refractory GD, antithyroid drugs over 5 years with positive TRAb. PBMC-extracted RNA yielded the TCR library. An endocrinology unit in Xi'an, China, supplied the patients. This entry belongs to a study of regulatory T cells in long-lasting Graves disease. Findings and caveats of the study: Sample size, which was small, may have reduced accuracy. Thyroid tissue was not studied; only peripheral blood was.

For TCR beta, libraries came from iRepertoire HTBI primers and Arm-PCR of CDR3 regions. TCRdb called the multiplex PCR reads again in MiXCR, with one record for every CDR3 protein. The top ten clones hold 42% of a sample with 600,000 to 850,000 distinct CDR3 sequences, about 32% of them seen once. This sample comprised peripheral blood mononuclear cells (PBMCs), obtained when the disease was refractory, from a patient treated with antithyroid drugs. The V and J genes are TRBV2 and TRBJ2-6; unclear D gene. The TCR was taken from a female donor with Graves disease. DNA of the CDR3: TGTGCCACCCCACGGGCTGGGGCCAACGTCCTGACTTTC. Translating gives CATPRAGANVLTF.